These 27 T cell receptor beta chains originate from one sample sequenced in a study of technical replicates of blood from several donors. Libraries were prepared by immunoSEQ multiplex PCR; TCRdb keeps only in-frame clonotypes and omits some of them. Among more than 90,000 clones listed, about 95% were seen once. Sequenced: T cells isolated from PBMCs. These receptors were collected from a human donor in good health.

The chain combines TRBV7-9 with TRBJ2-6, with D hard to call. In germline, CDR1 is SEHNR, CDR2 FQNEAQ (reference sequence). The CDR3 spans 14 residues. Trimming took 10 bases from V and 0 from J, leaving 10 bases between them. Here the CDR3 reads CATVSSSGANVLTF. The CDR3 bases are TGTGCCACCGTTAGTTCCTCTGGGGCCAACGTCCTGACTTTC.

CDR3 in DNA: TGTGCCAGCAGCACCGGACTGTTAGCCTACGAGCAGTACTTC. Its translation is CASSTGLLAYEQYF. J is TRBJ2-7 and V is TRBV7-2; D may be TRBD2 (5 bases). The CDR3 has 14 amino acids. Germline CDR1 and CDR2: SGHTA and FQGNSA. V lost 5 bases, J lost 2 bases, and 13 bases lay in between.

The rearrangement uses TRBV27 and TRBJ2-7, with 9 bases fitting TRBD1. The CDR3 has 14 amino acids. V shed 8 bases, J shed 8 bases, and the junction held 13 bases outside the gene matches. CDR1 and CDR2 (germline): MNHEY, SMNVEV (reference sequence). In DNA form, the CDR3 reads TGTGCCAGCGAATCCGGGACAGGGAGTCCCCAGCAGTACTTC. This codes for CASESGTGSPQQYF.

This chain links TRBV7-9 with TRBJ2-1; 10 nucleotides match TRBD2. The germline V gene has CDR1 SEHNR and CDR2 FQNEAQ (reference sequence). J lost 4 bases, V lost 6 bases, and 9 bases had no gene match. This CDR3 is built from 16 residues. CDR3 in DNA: TGTGCCAGCAGTAAGGAAGCGGGAGGGGGGTACAATGAGCAGTTCTTC. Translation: CASSKEAGGGYNEQFF.

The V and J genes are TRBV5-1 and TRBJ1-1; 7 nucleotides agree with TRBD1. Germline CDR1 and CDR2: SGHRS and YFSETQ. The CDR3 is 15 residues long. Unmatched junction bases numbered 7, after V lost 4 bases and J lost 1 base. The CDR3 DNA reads TGCGCCAGCAGCCGTGGAGACAGGGAGAACACTGAAGCTTTCTTT. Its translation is CASSRGDRENTEAFF.

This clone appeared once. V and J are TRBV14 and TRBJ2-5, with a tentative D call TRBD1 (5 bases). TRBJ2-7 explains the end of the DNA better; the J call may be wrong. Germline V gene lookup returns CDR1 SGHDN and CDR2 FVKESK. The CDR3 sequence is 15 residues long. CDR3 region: CASSIQGQGFYEQYF. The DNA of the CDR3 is TGTGCCAGCTCGATCCAGGGCCAGGGATTCTACGAGCAGTACTTC.

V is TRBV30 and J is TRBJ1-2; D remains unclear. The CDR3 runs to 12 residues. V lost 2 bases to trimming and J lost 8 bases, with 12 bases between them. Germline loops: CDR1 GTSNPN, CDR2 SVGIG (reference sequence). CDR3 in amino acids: CAWSQISVGYTF. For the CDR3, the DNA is TGTGCCTGGAGTCAGATTTCAGTAGGCTACACCTTC.

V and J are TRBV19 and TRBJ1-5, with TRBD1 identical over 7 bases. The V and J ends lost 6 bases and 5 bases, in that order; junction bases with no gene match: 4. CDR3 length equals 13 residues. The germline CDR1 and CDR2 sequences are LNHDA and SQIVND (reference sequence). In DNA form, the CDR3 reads TGTGCCAGTAGGGTGACAGGGTATCAGCCCCAGCATTTT. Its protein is CASRVTGYQPQHF.

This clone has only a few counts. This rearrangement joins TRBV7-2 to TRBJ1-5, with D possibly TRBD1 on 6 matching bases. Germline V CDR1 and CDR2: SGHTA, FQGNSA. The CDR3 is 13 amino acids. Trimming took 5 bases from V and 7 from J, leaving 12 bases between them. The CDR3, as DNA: TGTGCCAGCAGCCTACAGGGCGGCCAGCCCCAGCATTTT. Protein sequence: CASSLQGGQPQHF.

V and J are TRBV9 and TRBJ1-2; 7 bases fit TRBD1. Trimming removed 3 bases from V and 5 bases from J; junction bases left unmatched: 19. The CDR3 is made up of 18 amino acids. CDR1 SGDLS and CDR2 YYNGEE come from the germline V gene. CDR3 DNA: TGTGCCAGCAGCGCTTCCGGGACAGTTTCCCTTGTGGGTTATGGCTACACCTTC. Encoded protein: CASSASGTVSLVGYGYTF.

CDR3 nucleotide sequence: TGTGCCAGCAGTTTCCTAAAGGGGAGCGGGAGGGGAGCGGAGACCCAGTACTTC. Its protein is CASSFLKGSGRGAETQYF. The chain employs TRBV27 and TRBJ2-5; 10 bases agree with TRBD2. The V segment lost 3 bases and the J segment 5 bases; nucleotides outside the gene matches: 15. The germline CDR1 and CDR2 sequences are MNHEY and SMNVEV (reference sequence). This CDR3 comprises 18 residues.

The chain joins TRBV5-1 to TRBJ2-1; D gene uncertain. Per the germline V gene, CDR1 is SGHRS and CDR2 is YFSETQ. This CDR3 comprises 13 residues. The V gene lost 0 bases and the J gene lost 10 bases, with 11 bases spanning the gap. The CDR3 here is CASSLDAVREQFF. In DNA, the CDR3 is TGCGCCAGCAGCTTGGACGCCGTCCGGGAGCAGTTCTTC.

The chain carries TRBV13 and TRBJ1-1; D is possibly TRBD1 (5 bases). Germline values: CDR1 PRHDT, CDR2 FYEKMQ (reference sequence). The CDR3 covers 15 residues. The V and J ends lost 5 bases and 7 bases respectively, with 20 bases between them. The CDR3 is CASSPSRRGNIEAFF. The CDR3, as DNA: TGTGCCAGCAGCCCCAGCCGGAGGGGCAATATTGAAGCTTTCTTT.

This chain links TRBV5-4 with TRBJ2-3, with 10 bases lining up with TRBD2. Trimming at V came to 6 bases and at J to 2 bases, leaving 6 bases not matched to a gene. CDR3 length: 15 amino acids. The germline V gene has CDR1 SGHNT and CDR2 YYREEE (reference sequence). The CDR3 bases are TGTGCCAGCATGAGCGGGAGGGATAACACAGATACGCAGTATTTT. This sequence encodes CASMSGRDNTDTQYF.

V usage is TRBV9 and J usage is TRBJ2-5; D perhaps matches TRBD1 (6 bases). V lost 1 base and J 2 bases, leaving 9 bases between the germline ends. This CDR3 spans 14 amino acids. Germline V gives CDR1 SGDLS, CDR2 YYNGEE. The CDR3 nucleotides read TGTGCCAGCAGCGTAACAGGGATTCAAGAGACCCAGTACTTC. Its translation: CASSVTGIQETQYF.

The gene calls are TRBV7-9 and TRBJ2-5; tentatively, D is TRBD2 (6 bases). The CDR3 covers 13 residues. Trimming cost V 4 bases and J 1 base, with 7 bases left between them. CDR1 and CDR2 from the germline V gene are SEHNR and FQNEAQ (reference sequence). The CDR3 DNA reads TGTGCCAGCAGCTGGGACTTCCAAGAGACCCAGTACTTC. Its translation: CASSWDFQETQYF.

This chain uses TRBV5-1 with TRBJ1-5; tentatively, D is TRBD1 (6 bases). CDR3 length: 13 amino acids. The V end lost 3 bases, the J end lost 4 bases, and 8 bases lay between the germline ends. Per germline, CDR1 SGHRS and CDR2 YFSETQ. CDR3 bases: TGCGCCAGCAGCTGGGGACAAAATCAGCCCCAGCATTTT. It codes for CASSWGQNQPQHF.

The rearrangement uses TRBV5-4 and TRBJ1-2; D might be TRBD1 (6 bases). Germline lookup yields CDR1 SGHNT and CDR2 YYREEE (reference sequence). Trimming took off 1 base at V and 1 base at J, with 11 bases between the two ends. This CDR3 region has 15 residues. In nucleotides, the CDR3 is TGTGCCAGCAGCTTGTGGGGGGGCTTTAACTATGGCTACACCTTC. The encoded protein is CASSLWGGFNYGYTF.

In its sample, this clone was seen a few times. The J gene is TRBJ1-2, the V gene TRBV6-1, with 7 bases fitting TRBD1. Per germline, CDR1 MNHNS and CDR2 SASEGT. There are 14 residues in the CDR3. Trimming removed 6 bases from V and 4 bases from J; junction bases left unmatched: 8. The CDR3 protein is CASRSGTEIYGYTF. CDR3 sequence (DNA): TGTGCCAGCAGATCCGGGACAGAAATCTATGGCTACACCTTC.

The CDR3 DNA is TGTGCCAGTAGTATAGGGGTCGGGGGTCAGCCCCAGCATTTT. Its protein product is CASSIGVGGQPQHF. V usage is TRBV19 and J usage is TRBJ1-5; tentatively, D is TRBD1 (5 bases). Per germline, CDR1 LNHDA and CDR2 SQIVND (reference sequence). Trimming removed 1 base from V and 6 bases from J, with 10 bases in between. The CDR3 is 14 amino acids.

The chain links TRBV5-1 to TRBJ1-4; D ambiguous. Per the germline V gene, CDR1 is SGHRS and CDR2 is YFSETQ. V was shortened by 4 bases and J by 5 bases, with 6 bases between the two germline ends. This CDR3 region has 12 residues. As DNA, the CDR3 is TGCGCCAGCAGCAAGACAAATGAAAAACTGTTTTTT. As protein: CASSKTNEKLFF.

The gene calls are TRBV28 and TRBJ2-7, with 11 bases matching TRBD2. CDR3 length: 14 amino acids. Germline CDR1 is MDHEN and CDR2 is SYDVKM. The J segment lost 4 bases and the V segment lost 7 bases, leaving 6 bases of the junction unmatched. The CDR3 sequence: CASKLAGGTYEQYF. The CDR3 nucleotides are TGTGCCAGCAAGCTAGCGGGAGGCACATACGAGCAGTACTTC.

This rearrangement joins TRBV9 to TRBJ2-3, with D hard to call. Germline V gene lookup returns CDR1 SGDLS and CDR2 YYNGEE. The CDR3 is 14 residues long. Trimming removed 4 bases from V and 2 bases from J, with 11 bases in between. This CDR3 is CASSPRVFTDTQYF. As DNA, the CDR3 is TGTGCCAGCAGCCCCCGGGTCTTCACAGATACGCAGTATTTT. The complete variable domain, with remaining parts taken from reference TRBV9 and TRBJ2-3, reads DSGVTQTPKHLITATGQRVTLRCSPRSGDLSVYWYQQSLDQGLQFLIQYYNGEERAKGNILERFSAQQFPDLHSELNLSSLELGDSALYFCASSPRVFTDTQYFGPGTRLTVL.

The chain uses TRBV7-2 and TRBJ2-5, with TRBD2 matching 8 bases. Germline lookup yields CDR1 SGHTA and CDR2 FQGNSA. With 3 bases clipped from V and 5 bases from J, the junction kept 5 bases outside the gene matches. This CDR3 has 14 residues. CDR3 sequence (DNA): TGTGCCAGCAGCTTCTGGCGGGAGGTTGAGACCCAGTACTTC. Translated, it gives CASSFWREVETQYF.

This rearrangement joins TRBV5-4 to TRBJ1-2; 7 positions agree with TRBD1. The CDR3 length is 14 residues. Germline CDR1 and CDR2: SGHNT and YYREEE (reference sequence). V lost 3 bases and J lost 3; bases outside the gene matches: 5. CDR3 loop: CASSSDRADYGYTF. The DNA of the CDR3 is TGTGCCAGCAGCTCCGACAGGGCGGACTATGGCTACACCTTC.

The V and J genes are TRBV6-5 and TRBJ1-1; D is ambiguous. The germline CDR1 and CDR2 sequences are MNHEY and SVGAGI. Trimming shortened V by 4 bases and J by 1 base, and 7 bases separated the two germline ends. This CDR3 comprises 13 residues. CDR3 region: CASSWLPNTEAFF. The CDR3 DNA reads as TGTGCCAGCAGTTGGCTCCCGAACACTGAAGCTTTCTTT.

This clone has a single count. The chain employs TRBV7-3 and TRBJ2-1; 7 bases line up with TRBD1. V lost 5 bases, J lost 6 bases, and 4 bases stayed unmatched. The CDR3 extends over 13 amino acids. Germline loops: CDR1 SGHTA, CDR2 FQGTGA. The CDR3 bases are TGTGCCAGCAGCCCAGGACAGGTCAATGAGCAGTTCTTC. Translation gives CASSPGQVNEQFF.